These 2 T cell receptor beta chains were all obtained from the same sample, sequenced in a study of T cell changes during pregnancy in multiple sclerosis. Profiling relied on immunoSEQ multiplex PCR, and the TCRdb table lists in-frame clones only, not all of them. This table holds over 65,000 clones, approximately 90% found once. This material consisted of peripheral blood, taken in the first trimester of pregnancy. Receptors originate from a female donor with multiple sclerosis, enrolled in a pregnancy study.

The genes are TRBV19 and TRBJ1-3; no clear D. The germline V gene has CDR1 LNHDA and CDR2 SQIVND (reference sequence). Trimming took off 0 bases at V and 0 bases at J, with 6 bases between the two ends. The CDR3 has 15 residues. This CDR3 is CASSIEGVSGNTIYF. CDR3 in DNA: TGTGCCAGTAGTATAGAGGGAGTCTCTGGAAACACCATATATTTT.

The chain joins TRBV27 to TRBJ1-5, with a weak D call TRBD1 (6 bases). Per the germline V gene, CDR1 is MNHEY and CDR2 is SMNVEV (reference sequence). This CDR3 has 14 residues. V was shortened by 5 bases and J by 2 bases, with 10 bases between the two germline ends. The DNA of the CDR3 is TGTGCCAGCAGTCAGGGGATTGGCAATCAGCCCCAGCATTTT. This gives the protein CASSQGIGNQPQHF.